The T cell receptor beta chain under discussion was sequenced for a study of control samples from healthy donors and cancer patients. The table came from immunoSEQ multiplex PCR; TCRdb's copy has only in-frame clones and leaves some out. The sample includes 120,000 to 150,000 clones, around 86% of them seen just once. The ends were cut back, 3 bases at V and 1 base at J, with 22 bases in the middle. CDR1 and CDR2 (germline): SGDLS, YYNGEE. There are 18 residues in the CDR3. Input material: blood. The rearrangement links TRBV9 to TRBJ1-1; D perhaps matches TRBD1 (5 bases). This TCR was recovered from a young man in good health. The CDR3 spells CASSAPGQGPKGNTEAFF. CDR3 in DNA: TGTGCCAGCAGCGCCCCCGGGCAGGGACCGAAGGGGAACACTGAAGCTTTCTTT.